Listed here are 14 T cell receptor beta chains from one sample, sequenced in a study of beta chain features in type 1 diabetes. Reverse transcribing all isolated RNA meant expressed TCRB transcripts were sequenced. Generated by immunoSEQ multiplex PCR, the TCRdb table keeps only in-frame clones and is missing some. The data contain 900,000 or so clones, around a sixth of them singletons. The source material was naive CD4+ T cells from blood. Receptors were obtained from a woman aged 18-30 years in good health.

The chain is built from TRBV11-2 and TRBJ2-5; 13 nucleotides align to TRBD2. The trim removed 5 bases at V and 4 bases at J, leaving 10 bases unmatched. The CDR3 is made up of 17 amino acids. Germline assignment: CDR1 SGHAT and CDR2 FQNNGV. The CDR3 nucleotides read TGTGCCAGCAGCATTGGGACTAGCGGGACTGACGGAGAGACCCAGTACTTC. Translating gives CASSIGTSGTDGETQYF.

The V gene is TRBV7-2, the J gene TRBJ2-7; 7 positions match TRBD2. The CDR3 runs 14 residues. Unmatched junction bases numbered 6, after V lost 5 bases and J lost 2 bases. From germline, CDR1 is SGHTA and CDR2 FQGNSA. This CDR3 reads CASSGTIPPYEQYF. As DNA, the CDR3 is TGTGCCAGCAGCGGGACTATCCCTCCCTACGAGCAGTACTTC.

The J gene is TRBJ2-7, the V gene TRBV7-8; tentatively, D is TRBD1 or TRBD2 (6 bases each). V was trimmed by 6 bases and J by 3 bases, leaving 18 bases between them. CDR1 is SGHVS, CDR2 FQNEAQ, per germline. The CDR3 loop spans 15 amino acids. The CDR3 region is CASRKGQREFYEQYF. The DNA of the CDR3 is TGTGCCAGCAGGAAGGGACAACGGGAGTTCTACGAGCAGTACTTC.

This clone has only a few counts. The chain employs TRBV6-5 and TRBJ1-5; 7 bases are a match to TRBD1. The germline CDR1 and CDR2 sequences are MNHEY and SVGAGI. The ends lost 7 bases at V and 5 bases at J; junction bases unmatched: 11. The CDR3 has 15 amino acids. In DNA, the CDR3 is TGTGCCAGCACACCGGGCGCTGACAGGGATCAGCCCCAGCATTTT. Protein product: CASTPGADRDQPQHF.

The rearrangement links TRBV7-2 to TRBJ2-1; perhaps TRBD2 as D (5 bases). CDR3 length: 14 amino acids. CDR1 is SGHTA, CDR2 FQGNSA, per germline. V gave up 5 bases and J gave up 5 bases, with 13 bases separating them. This chain's CDR3 is CASSQRTTHNEQFF. The CDR3 DNA reads as TGTGCCAGCAGCCAGCGGACGACCCACAATGAGCAGTTCTTC.

The chain recombines TRBV29-1 with TRBJ2-1; D gene ambiguous. Germline V lookup: CDR1 SQVTM, CDR2 ANQGSEA. The CDR3 is 14 residues long. Trimming took off 0 bases at V and 4 bases at J, with 10 bases between the two ends. DNA for the CDR3: TGCAGCGTTGAAGAAGGGAAGCCGTACAATGAGCAGTTCTTC. This sequence encodes CSVEEGKPYNEQFF.

This clone was observed a few times. The CDR3 is CASSHGLAGRETQYF. CDR3 DNA sequence: TGTGCCAGCAGTCATGGACTAGCGGGAAGGGAGACCCAGTACTTC. The chain uses TRBV6-1 and TRBJ2-5; 12 nucleotides agree with TRBD2. The germline CDR1 and CDR2 sequences are MNHNS and SASEGT. The ends lost 5 bases at V and 5 bases at J; junction bases unmatched: 6. The CDR3 covers 15 residues.

This clone came up a few times. V is TRBV28 and J is TRBJ1-4; D unclear. Trimming removed 8 bases from V and 2 bases from J, with 9 bases in between. Germline V lookup: CDR1 MDHEN, CDR2 SYDVKM. This CDR3 has 13 residues. CDR3 sequence reads: CASGPGTNEKLFF. The DNA of the CDR3 is TGTGCCAGCGGCCCCGGGACTAATGAAAAACTGTTTTTT.

The rearrangement links TRBV13 to TRBJ2-2, with TRBD1 matching over 7 bases. The CDR3 sequence is 15 residues long. J lost 1 base, V lost 5 bases, and 4 bases had no gene match. Germline V lookup: CDR1 PRHDT, CDR2 FYEKMQ (reference sequence). As DNA, the CDR3 is TGTGCCAGCAGCCGGCGGACAGGGAACACCGGGGAGCTGTTTTTT. Its translation: CASSRRTGNTGELFF.

This clone was picked up a small number of times. The chain joins TRBV25-1 to TRBJ2-7, with 10 bases aligning to TRBD1. V shed 0 bases, J shed 6 bases, and the junction held 5 bases outside the gene matches. Germline CDR1 is MGHDK and CDR2 is SYGVNS. The CDR3 is 15 residues long. CDR3 bases: TGTGCCAGCAGTGAATATGTCGGGACAGGGGCCGAGCAGTACTTC. It encodes CASSEYVGTGAEQYF.

This clone showed up just a few times. The CDR3 reads CASSEWTRNNEQFF. DNA for the CDR3: TGTGCCAGCAGTGAATGGACTAGGAACAATGAGCAGTTCTTC. The chain recombines TRBV25-1 with TRBJ2-1, with 7 bases identical to TRBD2. This CDR3 contains 14 residues. V lost 1 base, J lost 5 bases, and 2 bases stayed unmatched. Per the germline V gene, CDR1 is MGHDK and CDR2 is SYGVNS.

A few counts support this clone. The chain carries TRBV10-3 and TRBJ1-1; a possible D gene is TRBD1 (6 bases). Germline CDR1 ENHRY, CDR2 SYGVKD. Trimming shortened V by 4 bases and J by 0 bases, and 9 bases separated the two germline ends. This CDR3 has 14 residues. The CDR3 protein is CAISVGQLNTEAFF. The CDR3, as DNA: TGTGCCATCAGTGTCGGACAGCTGAACACTGAAGCTTTCTTT.

This chain connects TRBV19 to TRBJ2-7; 14 nucleotides agree with TRBD2. The germline CDR1 and CDR2 sequences are LNHDA and SQIVND (reference sequence). The CDR3 sequence is 17 residues long. Trimming cost V 1 base and J 1 base; bases outside gene matches: 3. This CDR3 is CASSIGGLAGGSYEQYF. As DNA, the CDR3 is TGTGCCAGTAGTATAGGCGGACTAGCGGGAGGATCCTACGAGCAGTACTTC. Based on the CDR3 plus reference TRBV19 and TRBJ2-7, the full variable domain is DGGITQSPKYLFRKEGQNVTLSCEQNLNHDAMYWYRQDPGQGLRLIYYSQIVNDFQKGDIAEGYSVSREKKESFPLTVTSAQKNPTAFYLCASSIGGLAGGSYEQYFGPGTRLTVT.

The gene calls are TRBV29-1 and TRBJ2-1; TRBD2 matches at 12 bases. V lost 6 bases and J lost 8; bases outside the gene matches: 8. CDR3 length: 14 residues. The V gene's germline CDR1 is SQVTM and CDR2 ANQGSEA. The DNA for the CDR3 is TGCAGCGTGGGTGGACTAGCGGGATTCGATGAGCAGTTCTTC. Translating it yields CSVGGLAGFDEQFF.